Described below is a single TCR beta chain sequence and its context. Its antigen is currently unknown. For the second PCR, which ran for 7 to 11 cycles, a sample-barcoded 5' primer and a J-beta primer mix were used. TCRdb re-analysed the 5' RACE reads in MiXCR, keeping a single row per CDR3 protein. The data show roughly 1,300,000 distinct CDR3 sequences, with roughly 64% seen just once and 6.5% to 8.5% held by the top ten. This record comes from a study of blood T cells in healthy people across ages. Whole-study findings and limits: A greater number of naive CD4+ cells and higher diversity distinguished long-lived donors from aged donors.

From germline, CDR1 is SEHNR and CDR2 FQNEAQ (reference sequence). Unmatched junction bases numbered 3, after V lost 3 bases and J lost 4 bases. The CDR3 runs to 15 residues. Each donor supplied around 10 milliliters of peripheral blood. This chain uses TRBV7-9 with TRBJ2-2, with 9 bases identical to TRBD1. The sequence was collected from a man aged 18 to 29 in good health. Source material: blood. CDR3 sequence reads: CASSLDRGRTGELFF. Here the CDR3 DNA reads TGTGCCAGCAGCTTGGACAGGGGACGCACCGGGGAGCTGTTTTTT. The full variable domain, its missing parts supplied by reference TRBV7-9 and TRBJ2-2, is DTGVSQNPRHKITKRGQNVTFRCDPISEHNRLYWYRQTLGQGPEFLTYFQNEAQLEKSRLLSDRFSAERPKGSFSTLEIQRTEQGDSAMYLCASSLDRGRTGELFFGEGSRLTVL.